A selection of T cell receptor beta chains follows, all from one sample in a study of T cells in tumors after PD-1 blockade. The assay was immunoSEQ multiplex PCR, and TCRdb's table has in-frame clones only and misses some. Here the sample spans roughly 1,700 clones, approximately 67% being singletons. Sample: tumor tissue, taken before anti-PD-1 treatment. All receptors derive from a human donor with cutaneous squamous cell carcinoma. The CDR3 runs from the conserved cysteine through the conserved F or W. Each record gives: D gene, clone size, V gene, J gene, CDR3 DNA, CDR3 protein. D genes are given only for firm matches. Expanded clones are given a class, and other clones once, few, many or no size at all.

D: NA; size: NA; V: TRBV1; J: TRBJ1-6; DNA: TGCACCAGCAGCCCCCGGGACCCTTACCGGAATTCACCCCTCCACTTT; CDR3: CTSSPRDPYRNSPLHF
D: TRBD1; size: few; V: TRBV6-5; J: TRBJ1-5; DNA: TGTGCCAGCAGTCCGACAGGGGGTTGGCAGCCCCAGCATTTT; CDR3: CASSPTGGWQPQHF
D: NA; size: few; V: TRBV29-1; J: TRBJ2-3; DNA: TGCAGCGTAGATACAGATACGCAGTATTTT; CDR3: CSVDTDTQYF
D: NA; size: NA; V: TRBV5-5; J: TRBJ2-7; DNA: TGTGCCAGCAGTCTCTACGTCGACGAGCAGTACTTC; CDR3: CASSLYVDEQYF
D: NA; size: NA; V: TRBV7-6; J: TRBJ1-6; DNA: TGTGCCAGCAGCTTAGCCAGCCGTAATTCACCCCTCCACTTT; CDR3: CASSLASRNSPLHF
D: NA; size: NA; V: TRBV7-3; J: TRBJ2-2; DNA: TGTGCCAGCAGCCCGAAACGGGACACCGGGGAGCTGTTTTTT; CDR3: CASSPKRDTGELFF
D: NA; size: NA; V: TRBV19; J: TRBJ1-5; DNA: TGTGCCAGTATGGGGGCAGGGATTCAGCCCCAGCATTTT; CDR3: CASMGAGIQPQHF
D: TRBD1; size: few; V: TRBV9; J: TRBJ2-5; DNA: TGTGCCAGCAGCGTAGGGGGGACAGGGAAAGAGACCCAGTACTTC; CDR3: CASSVGGTGKETQYF
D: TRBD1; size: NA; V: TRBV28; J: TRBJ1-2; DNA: TGTGCCAGCAGCCGAGTAGGTCCAGGGGGCGATGGCTACACCTTC; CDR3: CASSRVGPGGDGYTF
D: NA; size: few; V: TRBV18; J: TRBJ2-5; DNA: TGTGCCAGCTCGTCGAACAGGGATCCCACAGAGACCCAGTACTTC; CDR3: CASSSNRDPTETQYF
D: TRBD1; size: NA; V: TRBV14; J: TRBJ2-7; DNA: TGTGCCAGCAGCCAGGGGACAGAAGGAAGGCAGTACTTC; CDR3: CASSQGTEGRQYF
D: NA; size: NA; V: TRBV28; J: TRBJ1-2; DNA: TGTGCCAGCAGTTCCGAGGCGCAGGGGAACTATGGCTACACCTTC; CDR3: CASSSEAQGNYGYTF
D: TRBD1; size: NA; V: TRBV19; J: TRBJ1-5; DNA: TGTGCCAGTTACGGGACAGGGGAATCTGGCAATCAGCCCCAGCATTTT; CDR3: CASYGTGESGNQPQHF
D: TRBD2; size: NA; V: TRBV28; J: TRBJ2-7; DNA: TGTGCCAGCAGAACCGGGACTAACACCTACGAGCAGTACTTC; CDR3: CASRTGTNTYEQYF
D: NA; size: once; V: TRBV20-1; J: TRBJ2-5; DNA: TGCAGTGCATGGGGGGAGACCCAGTACTTC; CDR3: CSAWGETQYF
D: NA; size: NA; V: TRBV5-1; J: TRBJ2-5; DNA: TGCGCCAGCAGCTTATTAAGCGAGTTGGAGACCCAGTACTTC; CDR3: CASSLLSELETQYF
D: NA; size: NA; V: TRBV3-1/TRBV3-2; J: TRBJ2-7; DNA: TGTGCCAGCAGCTCTCTAATTGGCGAGCAGTACTTC; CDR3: CASSSLIGEQYF
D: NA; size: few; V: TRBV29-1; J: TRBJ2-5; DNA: TGCAGCGTTGTTGTTGAGGGGGTGACCCAGTACTTC; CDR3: CSVVVEGVTQYF
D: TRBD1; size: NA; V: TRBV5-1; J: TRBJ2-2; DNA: TGCGCCAGCAGCCCCGGACAGGGGGCAGGTTCGGTCACCGGGGAGCTGTTTTTT; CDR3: CASSPGQGAGSVTGELFF
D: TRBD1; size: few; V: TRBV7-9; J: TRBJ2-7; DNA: TGTGCCAGCGGTGACAGGGCAGGGGAGCAGTACTTC; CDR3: CASGDRAGEQYF
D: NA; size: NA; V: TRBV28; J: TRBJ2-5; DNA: TGTGCCAGCAGTACCCGGGCGGCGGGAGAGACCCAGTACTTC; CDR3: CASSTRAAGETQYF
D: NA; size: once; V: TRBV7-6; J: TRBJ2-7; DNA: TGTGCCAGCAGCCGAGGGACCGGAGCCTTCTACGAGCAGTACTTC; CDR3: CASSRGTGAFYEQYF
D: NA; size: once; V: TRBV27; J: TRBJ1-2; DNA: TGTGCCAGCAGAAACGGGGGAGCCTATGGCTACACCTTC; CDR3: CASRNGGAYGYTF
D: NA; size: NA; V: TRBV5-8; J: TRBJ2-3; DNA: TGTGCTAGCAGCCCCGCCGTCCCTAGCCCGTATTTT; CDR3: CASSPAVPSPYF
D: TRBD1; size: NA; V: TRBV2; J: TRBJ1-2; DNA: TGTGCCAGCAGTGAACGAGGACAGGGAGTTTCTGGCTACACCTTC; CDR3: CASSERGQGVSGYTF
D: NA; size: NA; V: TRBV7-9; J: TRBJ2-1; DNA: TGTGCCAGCAGCTTAACGGGGGATGAGCAGTTCTTC; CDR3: CASSLTGDEQFF
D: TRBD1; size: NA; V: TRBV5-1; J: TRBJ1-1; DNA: TGCGCCAGCAGCTTGACAGGGGGCACTGAAGCTTTCTTT; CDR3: CASSLTGGTEAFF
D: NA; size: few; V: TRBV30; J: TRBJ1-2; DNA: TGTGCCTGGAGTGTACTCGTGAGAGGTGGCTACACCTTC; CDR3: CAWSVLVRGGYTF
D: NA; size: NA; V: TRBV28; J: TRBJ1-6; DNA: TGTGCCATTCAGGGTGGGACTTATAATTCACCCCTCCACTTT; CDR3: CAIQGGTYNSPLHF
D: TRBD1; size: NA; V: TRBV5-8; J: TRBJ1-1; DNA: TGTGCCAGCAGCTTGCAGGGGGCGCGGACTGAAGCTTTCTTT; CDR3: CASSLQGARTEAFF
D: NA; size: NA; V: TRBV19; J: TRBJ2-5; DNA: TGTGCCAGTAGTACGGAGGGGGCAGGGGAGACCCAGTACTTC; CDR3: CASSTEGAGETQYF
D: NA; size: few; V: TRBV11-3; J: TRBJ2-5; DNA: TGTGCCAGCAGCAGATCAGGGGTGGAGACCCAGTACTTC; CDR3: CASSRSGVETQYF
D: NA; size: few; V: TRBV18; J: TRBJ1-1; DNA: TGTGCCAGCTCACTTGGGGGCATAAACACTGAAGCTTTCTTT; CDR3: CASSLGGINTEAFF
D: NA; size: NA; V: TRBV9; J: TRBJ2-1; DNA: TGTGCCAGCAGCGTCCTAAGTCAGGGATACAATGAGCAGTTCTTC; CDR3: CASSVLSQGYNEQFF
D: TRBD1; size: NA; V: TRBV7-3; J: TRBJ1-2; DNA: TGTGCCAGCAGCTCATCGGGACAGGTTGTTGGCTACACCTTC; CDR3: CASSSSGQVVGYTF
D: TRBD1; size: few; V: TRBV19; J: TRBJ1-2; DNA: TGTGCCAGTAGGCACAGGGGATCCTATGGCTACACCTTC; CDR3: CASRHRGSYGYTF
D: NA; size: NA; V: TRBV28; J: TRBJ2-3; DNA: TGTGCCAGCAGTCTTCGACTGGACAGCACAGATACGCAGTATTTT; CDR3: CASSLRLDSTDTQYF
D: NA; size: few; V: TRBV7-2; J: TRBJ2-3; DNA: TGTGCCAGCAGCCTCTCAATAAGCGGCACAGATACGCAGTATTTT; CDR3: CASSLSISGTDTQYF
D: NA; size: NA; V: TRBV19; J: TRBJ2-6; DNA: TGTGCCAGTAACCTGGCAGGATACTCTGGGGCCAACGTCCTGACTTTC; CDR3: CASNLAGYSGANVLTF
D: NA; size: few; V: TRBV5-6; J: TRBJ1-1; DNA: TGTGCCAGCAGCTTGCGCCTAAACACTGAAGCTTTCTTT; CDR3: CASSLRLNTEAFF
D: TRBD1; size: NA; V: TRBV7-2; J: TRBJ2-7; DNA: TGTGCCAGCAGCTTAGGAGGGGACAGAGGATTCCACGAGCAGTACTTC; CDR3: CASSLGGDRGFHEQYF
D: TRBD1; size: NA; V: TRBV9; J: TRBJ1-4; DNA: TGTGCCAGCAGCGCGACAGGGCTTGGAGAAAAACTGTTTTTT; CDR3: CASSATGLGEKLFF
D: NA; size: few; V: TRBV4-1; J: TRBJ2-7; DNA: TGCGCCAGCAGCCAAGATACAGTCGATACCTACGAGCAGTACTTC; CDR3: CASSQDTVDTYEQYF
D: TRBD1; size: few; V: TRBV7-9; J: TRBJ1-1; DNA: TGTGCCAGCAGCCCCCGGCAGGGGGCGCAGGTAAAAGCTTTCTTT; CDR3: CASSPRQGAQVKAFF
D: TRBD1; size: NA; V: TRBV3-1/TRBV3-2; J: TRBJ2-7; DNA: TGTGCCAGCAGCCAAACCGGGACAGGGGGCTACGAGCAGTACTTC; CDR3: CASSQTGTGGYEQYF
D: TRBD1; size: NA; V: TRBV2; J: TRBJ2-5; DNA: TGTGCCAGCAGGATCCGACAGGGGGCGCGGGAGACCCAGTACTTC; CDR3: CASRIRQGARETQYF
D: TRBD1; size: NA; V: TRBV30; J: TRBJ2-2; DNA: TGTGCCTGGAAATGGGGGACAGGGTGGGACACCGGGGAGCTGTTTTTT; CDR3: CAWKWGTGWDTGELFF
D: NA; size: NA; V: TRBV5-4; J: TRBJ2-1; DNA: TGTGCCAGCAGCCCTATAGACAGAAACAATGAGCAGTTCTTC; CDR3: CASSPIDRNNEQFF
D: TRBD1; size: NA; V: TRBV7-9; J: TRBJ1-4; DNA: TGTGCCAGCAGCCGACAGGGGTCGGATGAAAAACTGTTTTTT; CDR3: CASSRQGSDEKLFF
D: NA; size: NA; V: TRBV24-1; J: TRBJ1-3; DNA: TGTGCCACCAGTGATTTGGGGGCTTTCTGGTCTGGAAACACCATATATTTT; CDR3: CATSDLGAFWSGNTIYF
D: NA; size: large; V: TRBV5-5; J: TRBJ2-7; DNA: TGTGCCAGCAGCACTCCTACCCATTTC; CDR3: CASSTPTHF
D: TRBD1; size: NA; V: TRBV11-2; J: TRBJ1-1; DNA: TGTGCCAGCAGCCTGACAGGGGGACTTAACACTGAAGCTTTCTTT; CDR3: CASSLTGGLNTEAFF